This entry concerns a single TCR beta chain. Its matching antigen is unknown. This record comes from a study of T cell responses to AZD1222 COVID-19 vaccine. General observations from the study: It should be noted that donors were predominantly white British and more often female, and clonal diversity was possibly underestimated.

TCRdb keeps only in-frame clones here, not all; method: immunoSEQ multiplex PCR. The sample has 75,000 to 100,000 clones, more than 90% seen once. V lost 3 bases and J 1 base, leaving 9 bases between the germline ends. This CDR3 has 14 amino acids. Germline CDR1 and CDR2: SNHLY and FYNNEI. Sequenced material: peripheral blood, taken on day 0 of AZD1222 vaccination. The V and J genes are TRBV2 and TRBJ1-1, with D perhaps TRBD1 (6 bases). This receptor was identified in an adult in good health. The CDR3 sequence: CASSEEGGNTEAFF. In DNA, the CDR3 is TGTGCCAGCAGTGAGGAGGGGGGGAACACTGAAGCTTTCTTT.